The 10 T cell receptor beta chains below come from one sample, sequenced in a study of blood T cell repertoires in COVID-19. Sequencing used immunoSEQ multiplex PCR; TCRdb keeps in-frame clones, though not all of them. The sample lists 120,000 or so clones, roughly 88% seen once, with 7.5% to 8% in the top ten. Sequencing was carried out using peripheral blood. The receptor set was obtained from a man over 45 with acute or convalescent COVID-19.

The V call is TRBV6-5, the J call TRBJ1-2; 7 positions match TRBD1. V lost 0 bases and J lost 2; bases outside the gene matches: 3. Germline V lookup: CDR1 MNHEY, CDR2 SVGAGI. The length of the CDR3 is 15 residues. The CDR3 region has the DNA TGTGCCAGCAGTTACTCCAGACAGGGAAACTATGGCTACACCTTC. This gives the protein CASSYSRQGNYGYTF.

The chain employs TRBV9 and TRBJ2-2, with 7 bases fitting TRBD2. Trimming took 0 bases from V and 5 from J; bases not matched to a gene: 7. CDR1 is SGDLS, CDR2 YYNGEE, per germline. The CDR3 runs 16 residues. The CDR3 bases are TGTGCCAGCAGCGTAGTGATAGCGGGTATTACCGGGGAGCTGTTTTTT. Encoded protein: CASSVVIAGITGELFF.

This chain links TRBV19 with TRBJ2-1; TRBD2 matches at 10 bases. Germline CDR1 and CDR2: LNHDA and SQIVND (reference sequence). Trimming at V came to 4 bases and at J to 8 bases, leaving 14 bases not matched to a gene. The CDR3 has 17 residues. CDR3 residues: CASSRGLKGTSVYEQFF. The CDR3, as DNA: TGTGCCAGTAGTAGGGGTTTGAAAGGGACTAGCGTTTATGAGCAGTTCTTC.

The chain couples TRBV5-1 to TRBJ2-5; the match to TRBD2 covers 11 bases. V shed 1 base, J shed 4 bases, and the junction held 18 bases outside the gene matches. This CDR3 is 20 amino acids long. Germline V gives CDR1 SGHRS, CDR2 YFSETQ. CDR3 sequence reads: CASSLKLHGTSGLKGETQYF. CDR3 in DNA: TGCGCCAGCAGCTTGAAACTACATGGGACTAGCGGATTAAAGGGAGAGACCCAGTACTTC.

This chain uses TRBV3-1 (or the pseudogene TRBV3-2) with TRBJ1-5; 10 bases match TRBD1. The length of the CDR3 is 16 residues. Germline V gene data show CDR1 as LGHDT and CDR2 as YNNKEL (reference sequence). V dropped 2 bases and J dropped 5; count of bases not matched to a gene: 6. The CDR3 sequence is CASSQYRDRGHQPQHF. The CDR3 region has the DNA TGTGCCAGCAGCCAATACCGGGACAGGGGTCATCAGCCCCAGCATTTT.

This clone was seen a few times. This rearrangement joins TRBV3-1 (or the pseudogene TRBV3-2) to TRBJ1-1, with D hard to call. This CDR3 is built from 13 residues. V was trimmed by 4 bases and J by 6 bases, leaving 12 bases between them. The germline gives CDR1 LGHDT, CDR2 YNNKEL (reference sequence). CDR3 nucleotides: TGTGCCAGCAGCCGCGACAATTTGCCTGAAGCTTTCTTT. It codes for CASSRDNLPEAFF.

The CDR3 reads CASSDSGTSRHYNEQFF. The CDR3 DNA is TGCGCCAGCAGTGATTCCGGGACTAGCCGACACTACAATGAGCAGTTCTTC. V is TRBV10-1 and J is TRBJ2-1; 9 bases fit TRBD2. This CDR3 comprises 17 residues. After removal of 3 bases from V and 3 bases from J, the junction contained 9 bases not matched to a gene. Germline loops: CDR1 WNHNN, CDR2 SYGVQD (reference sequence).

This chain joins TRBV5-4 and TRBJ2-5; D may be TRBD1 (5 bases). The V end lost 4 bases, the J end lost 5 bases, and 12 bases lay between the germline ends. The germline V gene has CDR1 SGHNT and CDR2 YYREEE (reference sequence). The CDR3 consists of 13 residues. CDR3 in DNA: TGTGCCAGCAGCCCTTCAGGGATGGAGACCCAGTACTTC. It is translated as CASSPSGMETQYF.

This rearrangement joins TRBV12-5 to TRBJ1-6, with TRBD1 as a possible D gene (6 bases). The germline gives CDR1 LGHNT, CDR2 FRNRAP. The CDR3 length is 16 residues. The germline V and J ends were trimmed by 0 bases and 7 bases, with 13 bases remaining between them. The CDR3 coding sequence is TGTGCTAGTGGTTTGGTCACGGGCGGGGGCAATTCACCCCTCCACTTT. Residues: CASGLVTGGGNSPLHF.

This sequence joins TRBV7-7 and TRBJ2-1; D not resolved. This CDR3 is 13 amino acids long. Germline V gives CDR1 SSHAT, CDR2 FNYEAQ (reference sequence). Between the trimmed V and J ends, which lost 1 base and 9 bases, there was a span of 10 bases. The CDR3 DNA sequence: TGTGCCAGCAGCTTAGGTGAGCTAGGTGAGCAGTTCTTC. Its translation: CASSLGELGEQFF.